The 25 T cell receptor beta chains below come from one sample, sequenced in a study of cytomegalovirus exposure and HLA in healthy donors (dated by TCRdb to 2016 to 2017). The library came from the immunoSEQ multiplex PCR assay. For the multiplex PCR, a mixture combining 60 forward primers for TCR Vbeta segments and 13 reverse primers for TCR Jbeta segments was used. TCRdb re-hosts the immuneACCESS table, in-frame sequences only. Its copies lack some clones; in the studies checked, an unresolved V gene accounts for under half of them, and the cause for the rest is not known. This sample is represented by 90,000 to 120,000 clones; over 65% of them were singletons. The ten largest make up about 15% of the sample. Sequencing was carried out using PBMCs. The origin of the receptors is a woman in her 40s in good health and CMV-seropositive.

The chain recombines TRBV4-2 with TRBJ1-4; D is undetermined. V shed 3 bases and J shed 4 bases, with 9 bases lying between them. Germline CDR1 is LGHNA and CDR2 is YNFKEQ. This CDR3 region has 14 residues. CDR3: CASSQGGSNEKLFF. In DNA, the CDR3 is TGTGCCAGCAGCCAGGGAGGGAGTAATGAAAAACTGTTTTTT.

V and J are TRBV30 and TRBJ1-3; D is ambiguous. Trimming left V 3 bases short and J 0 bases short, with 12 bases between. This CDR3 contains 15 residues. Germline CDR1 and CDR2: GTSNPN and SVGIG (reference sequence). CDR3: CAWSWRSVSGNTIYF. In DNA form, the CDR3 reads TGTGCCTGGAGCTGGAGGTCCGTCTCTGGAAACACCATATATTTT.

The chain couples TRBV5-1 to TRBJ1-4, with 7 bases that match TRBD1. V shed 4 bases and J 5 bases; nucleotides not matched to a gene: 5. CDR3 length: 14 residues. Germline V gene data show CDR1 as SGHRS and CDR2 as YFSETQ. The CDR3 is CASSLGQANEKLFF. CDR3 nucleotides: TGCGCCAGCAGCCTCGGACAGGCGAATGAAAAACTGTTTTTT.

The chain combines TRBV15 with TRBJ2-5, with 8 bases that match TRBD2. The CDR3 has 16 residues. V gave up 0 bases and J gave up 3 bases; unmatched junction bases: 6. The germline V gene encodes CDR1 LNHNV and CDR2 YYDKDF (reference sequence). CDR3 protein: CATSRDLSAGEETQYF. Written as DNA, the CDR3 is TGTGCCACCAGCAGAGATCTATCAGCGGGGGAAGAGACCCAGTACTTC.

In its sample, this clone was seen a few times. The chain employs TRBV6-5 and TRBJ1-1, with 7 positions matching TRBD1. Unmatched junction bases numbered 7, after V lost 4 bases and J lost 11 bases. The CDR3 has 12 amino acids. Germline lookup yields CDR1 MNHEY and CDR2 SVGAGI. The CDR3 nucleotides are TGTGCCAGCAGTTCCGGGACAGAAGTGGCTTTCTTT. It codes for CASSSGTEVAFF.

The chain combines TRBV5-6 with TRBJ1-1, with D hard to call. The CDR3 totals 12 residues. Germline CDR1 SGHDT, CDR2 YYEEEE. V lost 0 bases and J 3 bases, leaving 3 bases between the germline ends. The CDR3 DNA sequence: TGTGCCAGCAGCTTGGGAGACACTGAAGCTTTCTTT. Encoded protein: CASSLGDTEAFF.

The chain uses TRBV5-1 and TRBJ1-2, with 10 bases aligning to TRBD1. The V segment lost 4 bases and the J segment 7 bases; nucleotides outside the gene matches: 10. The germline V gene encodes CDR1 SGHRS and CDR2 YFSETQ. The CDR3 spans 15 residues. CDR3 coding DNA: TGCGCCAGCAGCCCAGGCAGGGACAGGGGCGCTGGCTACACCTTC. It specifies CASSPGRDRGAGYTF.

This rearrangement joins TRBV5-6 to TRBJ2-7; TRBD2 aligns across 13 bases. Germline assignment: CDR1 SGHDT and CDR2 YYEEEE. This CDR3 is built from 14 residues. Trimming cost V 1 base and J 6 bases; bases outside gene matches: 1. The CDR3 sequence: CASSLRLAGGEQYF. The CDR3 DNA is TGTGCCAGCAGCTTGAGACTAGCGGGGGGCGAGCAGTACTTC.

V gene TRBV7-2 combines with J gene TRBJ2-3; TRBD1 is a possible D gene (5 bases). Germline V lookup: CDR1 SGHTA, CDR2 FQGNSA. The CDR3 runs 13 residues. The V gene lost 0 bases and the J gene lost 8 bases, with 9 bases spanning the gap. CDR3 sequence (DNA): TGTGCCAGCAGCTTAGCGGACATAGGTACGCAGTATTTT. Protein: CASSLADIGTQYF.

This clone has a count of ten or more. The rearrangement joins TRBV4-2 to TRBJ2-7; D might be TRBD1 (7 bases). V lost 0 bases, J lost 4 bases, and 16 bases lay in between. The CDR3 runs to 16 residues. The germline gives CDR1 LGHNA, CDR2 YNFKEQ. The CDR3, as DNA: TGTGCCAGCAGCCAAGATCTCGAGACAGGGAGGTACGAGCAGTACTTC. Translation gives CASSQDLETGRYEQYF.

V is TRBV13 and J is TRBJ2-7, with TRBD1 identical over 10 bases. Germline V gene lookup returns CDR1 PRHDT and CDR2 FYEKMQ (reference sequence). This CDR3 region has 15 residues. V trimming: 5 bases; J trimming: 4 bases; junction bases outside the gene matches: 8. CDR3 sequence reads: CASSPRTGGGYEQYF. The CDR3 bases are TGTGCCAGCAGCCCAAGGACAGGGGGGGGGTACGAGCAGTACTTC.

This clone was seen a single time. This rearrangement joins TRBV5-4 to TRBJ2-2; D perhaps matches TRBD2 (6 bases). Germline CDR1 and CDR2: SGHNT and YYREEE (reference sequence). Trimming removed 4 bases from V and 1 base from J, with 20 bases in between. This CDR3 is 18 amino acids long. DNA for the CDR3: TGTGCCAGCAGCCGGGGAGGCTCTTCTACAGGGAACACCGGGGAGCTGTTTTTT. Its translation is CASSRGGSSTGNTGELFF.

The gene calls are TRBV5-1 and TRBJ2-5; 10 bases fit TRBD1. Trimming cost V 3 bases and J 3 bases; bases outside gene matches: 2. Germline V lookup: CDR1 SGHRS, CDR2 YFSETQ. CDR3 length: 14 residues. This CDR3 is CASSWTGGEETQYF. CDR3 in DNA: TGCGCCAGCAGCTGGACAGGGGGTGAAGAGACCCAGTACTTC.

The rearrangement uses TRBV29-1 and TRBJ1-1, with D perhaps TRBD1 (6 bases). V dropped 7 bases and J dropped 1 base, with 13 bases sitting between them. Germline V gives CDR1 SQVTM, CDR2 ANQGSEA. The CDR3 has 13 amino acids. CDR3 sequence (DNA): TGCAGCGCGTCGGGACACCAGAACACTGAAGCTTTCTTT. The encoded protein is CSASGHQNTEAFF.

V is TRBV30 and J is TRBJ2-7; D possibly corresponds to TRBD2 (5 bases). The V and J ends lost 2 bases and 4 bases respectively, with 21 bases between them. Per the germline V gene, CDR1 is GTSNPN and CDR2 is SVGIG (reference sequence). There are 16 residues in the CDR3. In nucleotides, the CDR3 is TGTGCCTGGAGTACCGGGAAAAGACCTTTCCGGTACGAGCAGTACTTC. This codes for CAWSTGKRPFRYEQYF. Variable domain in full (rest from reference TRBV30 and TRBJ2-7): SQTIHQWPATLVQPVGSPLSLECTVEGTSNPNLYWYRQAAGRGLQLLFYSVGIGQISSEVPQNLSASRPQDRQFILSSKKLLLSDSGFYLCAWSTGKRPFRYEQYFGPGTRLTVT.

The chain is built from TRBV19 and TRBJ1-1; 7 bases match TRBD1. CDR1 is LNHDA, CDR2 SQIVND, per germline (reference sequence). Germline trimming cut 4 bases from V and 5 bases from J; bases unmatched to any gene: 4. The CDR3 is 13 residues long. CDR3 protein: CASSTTGRTEAFF. As DNA, the CDR3 is TGTGCCAGTAGTACGACAGGGCGTACTGAAGCTTTCTTT.

The rearrangement uses TRBV11-3 and TRBJ2-1, with TRBD2 matching over 8 bases. The V segment lost 5 bases and the J segment 5 bases; nucleotides outside the gene matches: 11. Germline CDR1 is SGHNT and CDR2 is YENEEA. The CDR3 consists of 16 residues. The CDR3 coding sequence is TGTGCCAGCAGCCCCCGAGACGGGGGGGGCCACAATGAGCAGTTCTTC. Translated: CASSPRDGGGHNEQFF. The whole variable domain, filled in from reference TRBV11-3 and TRBJ2-1, reads EAGVVQSPRYKIIEKKQPVAFWCNPISGHNTLYWYLQNLGQGPELLIRYENEEAVDDSQLPKDRFSAERLKGVDSTLKIQPAELGDSAVYLCASSPRDGGGHNEQFFGPGTRLTVL.

The V and J genes are TRBV7-3 and TRBJ2-3; 8 nucleotides align to TRBD2. Germline CDR1 SGHTA, CDR2 FQGTGA. CDR3 length: 14 residues. Trimming cost V 5 bases and J 1 base; bases outside gene matches: 2. The CDR3 DNA reads TGTGCCAGCAGCCCGACTAGCGGCACAGATACGCAGTATTTT. Translated: CASSPTSGTDTQYF.

The chain links TRBV4-1 to TRBJ2-1, with 8 nucleotides matching TRBD2. CDR1 is MGHRA, CDR2 YSYEKL, per germline. CDR3 size: 16 residues. The V segment lost 4 bases and the J segment 6 bases; nucleotides outside the gene matches: 11. The CDR3 spells CASSPLGRGGPNEQFF. Written as DNA, the CDR3 is TGCGCCAGCAGCCCCCTGGGTCGGGGGGGCCCCAATGAGCAGTTCTTC.

CDR3 region: CASSFVDTQYF. The CDR3 bases are TGTGCCAGCAGCTTCGTGGATACGCAGTATTTT. This sequence joins TRBV13 and TRBJ2-3; no firm D call. The CDR3 is 11 amino acids. V shed 3 bases and J shed 6 bases, with 4 bases lying between them. Per the germline V gene, CDR1 is PRHDT and CDR2 is FYEKMQ (reference sequence).

CDR3 loop: CASSTTGTELTGELFF. The CDR3 region has the DNA TGTGCCAGCAGCACCACCGGGACAGAATTAACCGGGGAGCTGTTTTTT. The genes are TRBV7-2 and TRBJ2-2; TRBD1 matches 7 bases. The CDR3 length is 16 residues. The V gene end was trimmed by 5 bases and the J gene end by 5 bases; junction bases not matched to a gene: 11. Germline V gene data show CDR1 as SGHTA and CDR2 as FQGNSA.

This clone was seen a handful of times. V gene TRBV10-3 combines with J gene TRBJ1-5, with D unresolved. The CDR3 runs 14 residues. Deletions cut 3 bases from V and 4 bases from J, with 10 bases between. Per germline, CDR1 ENHRY and CDR2 SYGVKD. CDR3 DNA: TGTGCCATCAGTGATAATGGCCAAAATCAGCCCCAGCATTTT. The encoded protein is CAISDNGQNQPQHF.

This clone was seen only once. This CDR3 is CASSLEGSPYSMNTEAFF. In DNA, the CDR3 is TGTGCCAGCAGTTTAGAGGGTTCTCCATATTCAATGAACACTGAAGCTTTCTTT. The chain has TRBV27 and TRBJ1-1; no firm D call. Germline CDR1 and CDR2: MNHEY and SMNVEV (reference sequence). Trimming took off 2 bases at V and 0 bases at J, with 19 bases between the two ends. The CDR3 sequence is 18 residues long.

The V and J genes are TRBV9 and TRBJ1-6; 10 bases match TRBD1. CDR1 and CDR2 from the germline V gene are SGDLS and YYNGEE. V lost 5 bases and J lost 7; bases outside the gene matches: 6. The CDR3 contains 15 residues. CDR3 nucleotide sequence: TGTGCCAGCAGACCGGGACAGGGGTGGAATTCACCCCTCCACTTT. Translation gives CASRPGQGWNSPLHF.

This clone was seen only a few times. The V and J genes are TRBV29-1 and TRBJ1-1, with D uncertain. The V end was cut by 6 bases, the J end by 3 bases, with 14 bases between. Looked up from germline, CDR1 is SQVTM and CDR2 is ANQGSEA. This CDR3 spans 13 amino acids. This CDR3 reads CSVVGMADTEAFF. The CDR3 nucleotides read TGCAGCGTGGTAGGAATGGCGGACACTGAAGCTTTCTTT. The full variable domain, completed using reference TRBV29-1 and TRBJ1-1, is SAVISQKPSRDICQRGTSLTIQCQVDSQVTMMFWYRQQPGQSLTLIATANQGSEATYESGFVIDKFPISRPNLTFSTLTVSNMSPEDSSIYLCSVVGMADTEAFFGQGTRLTVV.